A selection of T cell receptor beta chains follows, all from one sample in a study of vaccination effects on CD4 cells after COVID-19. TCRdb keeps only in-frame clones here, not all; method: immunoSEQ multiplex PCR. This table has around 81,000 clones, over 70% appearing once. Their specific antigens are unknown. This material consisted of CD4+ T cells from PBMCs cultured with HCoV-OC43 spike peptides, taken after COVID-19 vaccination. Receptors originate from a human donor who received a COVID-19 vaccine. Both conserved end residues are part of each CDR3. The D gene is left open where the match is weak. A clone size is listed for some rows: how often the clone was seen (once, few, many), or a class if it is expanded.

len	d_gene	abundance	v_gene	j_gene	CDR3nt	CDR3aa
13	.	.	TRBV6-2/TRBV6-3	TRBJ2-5	TGTGCCAGCAGCCCGCGGGTCCCAGAGACCCAGTACTTC	CASSPRVPETQYF
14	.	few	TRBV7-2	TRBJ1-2	TGTGCCAGCAGCTTAGTTCAGGTCGGGGGTGGCTACACCTTC	CASSLVQVGGGYTF
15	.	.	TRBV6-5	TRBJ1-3	TGTGCCAGCAGCCTGAGTCGACTCCCTGGAAACACCATATATTTT	CASSLSRLPGNTIYF
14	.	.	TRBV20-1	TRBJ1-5	TGCAGTGCTAGTGGAGGGCCTAAGAATCAGCCCCAGCATTTT	CSASGGPKNQPQHF
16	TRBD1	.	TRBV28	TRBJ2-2	TGTGCCAGCAACCTGTCCCGAGGGACAGGGACCGGGGAGCTGTTTTTT	CASNLSRGTGTGELFF
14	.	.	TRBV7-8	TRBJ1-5	TGTGCCAGCAGCTTAGTGGACGGGCATCAGCCCCAGCATTTT	CASSLVDGHQPQHF
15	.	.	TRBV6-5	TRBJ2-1	TGTGCCAGCAGTTACGTTGCAGGCTCCTACAATGAGCAGTTCTTC	CASSYVAGSYNEQFF
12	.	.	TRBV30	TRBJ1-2	TGTGCCTGGGGAAAGGGGTCCTATGGCTACACCTTC	CAWGKGSYGYTF
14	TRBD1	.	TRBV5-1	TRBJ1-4	TGCGCCAGCAGCCCGGACAGGGGTAATGAAAAACTGTTTTTT	CASSPDRGNEKLFF
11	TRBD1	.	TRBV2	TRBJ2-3	TGTGCCAGTCCAGGGGGAGATACGCAGTATTTT	CASPGGDTQYF
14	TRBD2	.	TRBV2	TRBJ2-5	TGTGCCAGCAGACGACTAGCGGGTCCAGAGACCCAGTACTTC	CASRRLAGPETQYF
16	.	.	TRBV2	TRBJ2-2	TGTGCCAGCAGTGAAGAAAGGGTCTCTAACACCGGGGAGCTGTTTTTT	CASSEERVSNTGELFF
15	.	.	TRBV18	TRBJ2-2	TGTGCCAGCTCACCAGGGCACCAGAACACCGGGGAGCTGTTTTTT	CASSPGHQNTGELFF
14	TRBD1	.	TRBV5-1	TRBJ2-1	TGCGCCAGCAGCCCCCGGGACAGTTACAATGAGCAGTTCTTC	CASSPRDSYNEQFF
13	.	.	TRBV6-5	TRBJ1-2	TGTGCCAGCAGTTACGCTAGCAGGGATGGCTACACCTTC	CASSYASRDGYTF
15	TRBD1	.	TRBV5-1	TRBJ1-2	TGCGCCAGCAGCTCCGAACCGGGACAGGGGTATGGCTACACCTTC	CASSSEPGQGYGYTF
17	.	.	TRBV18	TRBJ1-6	TGTGCCAGCTCACCACACTCACCCGGGACGGACAATTCACCCCTCCACTTT	CASSPHSPGTDNSPLHF
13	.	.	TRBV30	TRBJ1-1	TGTGCCTGGACCGGTGGGAGGAACACTGAAGCTTTCTTT	CAWTGGRNTEAFF
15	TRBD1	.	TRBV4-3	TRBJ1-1	TGCGCCAGCAGCCAAGAACTCGGGACAGGGTCTGAAGCTTTCTTT	CASSQELGTGSEAFF
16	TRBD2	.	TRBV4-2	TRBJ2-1	TGTGCCAGCAGCCAAGATTCACTAGCGCGTTACAATGAGCAGTTCTTC	CASSQDSLARYNEQFF
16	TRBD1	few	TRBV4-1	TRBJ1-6	TGCGCCAGCAGCCAAGGGATGGACAGGGAGGACTCACCCCTCCACTTT	CASSQGMDREDSPLHF
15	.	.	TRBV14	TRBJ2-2	TGTGCCAGCAGCCATAGTAGGCTTAACACCGGGGAGCTGTTTTTT	CASSHSRLNTGELFF
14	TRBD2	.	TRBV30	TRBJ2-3	TGTGCCTGGACCTCGGGACTAGAAGCAGATACGCAGTATTTT	CAWTSGLEADTQYF
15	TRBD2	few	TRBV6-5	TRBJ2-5	TGTGCCAGCAGTTACGGGGGGGTCAGACAAGAGACCCAGTACTTC	CASSYGGVRQETQYF
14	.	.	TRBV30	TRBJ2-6	TGTGCCTGGGGTACGGGCTCTGGGGCCAACGTCCTGACTTTC	CAWGTGSGANVLTF
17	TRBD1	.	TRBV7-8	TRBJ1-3	TGTGCCAGCAGCCGGGACAGGGCCGAACGCTCTGGAAACACCATATATTTT	CASSRDRAERSGNTIYF
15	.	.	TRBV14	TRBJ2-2	TGTGCCAGCAGCCTCCTGCAGGGTCCCCGGGGGGAGCTGTTTTTT	CASSLLQGPRGELFF
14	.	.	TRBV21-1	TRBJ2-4	TGTGCCAGCGGGCCAACACGAGCCAAAAACATTCAGTACTTC	CASGPTRAKNIQYF